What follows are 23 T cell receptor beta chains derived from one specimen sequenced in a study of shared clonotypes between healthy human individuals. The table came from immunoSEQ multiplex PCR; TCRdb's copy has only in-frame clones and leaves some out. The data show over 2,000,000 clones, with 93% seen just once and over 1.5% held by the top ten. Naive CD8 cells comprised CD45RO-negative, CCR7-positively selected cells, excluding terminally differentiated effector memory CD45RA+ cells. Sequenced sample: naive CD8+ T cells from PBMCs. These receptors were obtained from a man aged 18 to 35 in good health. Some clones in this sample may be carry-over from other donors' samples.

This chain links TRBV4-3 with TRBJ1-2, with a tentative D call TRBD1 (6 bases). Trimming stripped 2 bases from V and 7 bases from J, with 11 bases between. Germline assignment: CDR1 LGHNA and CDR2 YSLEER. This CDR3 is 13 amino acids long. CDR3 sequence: CASSQRGGGGYTF. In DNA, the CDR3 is TGCGCCAGCAGCCAACGGGGAGGGGGTGGCTACACCTTC.

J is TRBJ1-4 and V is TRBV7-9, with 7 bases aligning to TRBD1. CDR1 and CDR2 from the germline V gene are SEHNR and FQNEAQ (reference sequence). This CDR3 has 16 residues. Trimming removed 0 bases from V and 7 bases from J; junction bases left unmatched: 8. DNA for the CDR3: TGTGCCAGCAGCTTAGCAGGGGGCGAGGTTGGTGAAAAACTGTTTTTT. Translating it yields CASSLAGGEVGEKLFF.

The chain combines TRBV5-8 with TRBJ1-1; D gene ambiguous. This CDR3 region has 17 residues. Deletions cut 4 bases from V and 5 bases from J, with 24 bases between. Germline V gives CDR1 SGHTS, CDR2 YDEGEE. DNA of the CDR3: TGTGCCAGCAGCAGTGGGGTATCTAGGCCGATGGGGACTGAAGCTTTCTTT. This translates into CASSSGVSRPMGTEAFF.

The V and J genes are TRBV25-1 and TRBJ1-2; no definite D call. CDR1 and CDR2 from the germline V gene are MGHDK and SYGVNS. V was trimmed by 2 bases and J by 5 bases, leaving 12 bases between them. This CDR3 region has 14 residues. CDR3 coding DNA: TGTGCCAGCAGTGAAGATGAGGTAGGGTATGGCTACACCTTC. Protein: CASSEDEVGYGYTF.

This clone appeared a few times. The CDR3 is CASSIGGQNNQPQHF. The CDR3 DNA is TGTGCCAGTAGTATAGGCGGACAGAATAATCAGCCCCAGCATTTT. The V call is TRBV19, the J call TRBJ1-5, with D tentatively TRBD1 (6 bases). V was clipped by 1 base and J by 4 bases, with 11 bases between them. Germline CDR1 is LNHDA and CDR2 is SQIVND (reference sequence). The CDR3 loop spans 15 amino acids.

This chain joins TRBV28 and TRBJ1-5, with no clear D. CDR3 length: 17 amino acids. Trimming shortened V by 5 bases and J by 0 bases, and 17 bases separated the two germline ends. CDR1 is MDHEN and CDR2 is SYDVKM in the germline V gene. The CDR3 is CASSPRPPPFSNQPQHF. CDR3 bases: TGTGCCAGCAGTCCAAGACCGCCACCCTTTAGCAATCAGCCCCAGCATTTT.

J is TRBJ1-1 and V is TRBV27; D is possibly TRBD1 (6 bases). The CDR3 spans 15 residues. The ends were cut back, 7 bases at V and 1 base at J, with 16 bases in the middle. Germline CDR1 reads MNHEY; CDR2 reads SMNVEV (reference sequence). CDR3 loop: CASKADRFTNTEAFF. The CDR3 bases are TGTGCCAGCAAGGCCGACAGGTTCACGAACACTGAAGCTTTCTTT.

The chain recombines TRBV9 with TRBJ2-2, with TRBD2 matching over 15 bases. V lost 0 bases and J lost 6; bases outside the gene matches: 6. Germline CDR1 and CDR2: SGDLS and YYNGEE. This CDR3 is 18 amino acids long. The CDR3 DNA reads TGTGCCAGCAGCGTAGAAGGACTAGCGGGAGGGGTGTCCGGGGAGCTGTTTTTT. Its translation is CASSVEGLAGGVSGELFF.

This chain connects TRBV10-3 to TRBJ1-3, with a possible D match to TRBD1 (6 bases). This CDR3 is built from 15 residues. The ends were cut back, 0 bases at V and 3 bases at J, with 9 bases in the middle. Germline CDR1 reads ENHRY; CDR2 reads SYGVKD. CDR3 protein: CAISESTGFGNTIYF. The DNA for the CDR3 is TGTGCCATCAGTGAGTCCACAGGGTTTGGAAACACCATATATTTT.

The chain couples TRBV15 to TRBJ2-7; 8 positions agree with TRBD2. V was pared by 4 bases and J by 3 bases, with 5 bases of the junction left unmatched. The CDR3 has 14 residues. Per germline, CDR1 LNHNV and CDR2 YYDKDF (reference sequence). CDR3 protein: CATSTGGAHYEQYF. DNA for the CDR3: TGTGCCACCAGCACCGGGGGGGCCCACTACGAGCAGTACTTC.

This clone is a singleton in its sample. CDR3 DNA sequence: TGTGCCAGCAGCTCTAGACAGGGTGGAATAGATACGCAGTATTTT. Encoded protein: CASSSRQGGIDTQYF. The chain links TRBV7-2 to TRBJ2-3; 7 nucleotides agree with TRBD1. The trim removed 4 bases at V and 5 bases at J, leaving 9 bases unmatched. Germline loops: CDR1 SGHTA, CDR2 FQGNSA. The CDR3 runs 15 residues. The complete variable domain, with remaining parts taken from reference TRBV7-2 and TRBJ2-3, reads GAGVSQSPSNKVTEKGKDVELRCDPISGHTALYWYRQSLGQGLEFLIYFQGNSAPDKSGLPSDRFSAERTGGSVSTLTIQRTQQEDSAVYLCASSSRQGGIDTQYFGPGTRLTVL.

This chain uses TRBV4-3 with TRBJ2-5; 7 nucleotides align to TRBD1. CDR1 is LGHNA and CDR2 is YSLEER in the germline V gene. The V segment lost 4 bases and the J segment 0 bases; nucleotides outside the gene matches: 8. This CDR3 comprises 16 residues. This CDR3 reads CASSRTTGTYQETQYF. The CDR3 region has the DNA TGCGCCAGCAGCCGTACGACAGGGACGTACCAAGAGACCCAGTACTTC.

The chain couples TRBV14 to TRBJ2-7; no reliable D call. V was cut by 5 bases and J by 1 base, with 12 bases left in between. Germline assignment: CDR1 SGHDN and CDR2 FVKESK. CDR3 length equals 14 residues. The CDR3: CASSSYDGSYEQYF. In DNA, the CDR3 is TGTGCCAGCAGCTCATACGACGGATCCTACGAGCAGTACTTC.

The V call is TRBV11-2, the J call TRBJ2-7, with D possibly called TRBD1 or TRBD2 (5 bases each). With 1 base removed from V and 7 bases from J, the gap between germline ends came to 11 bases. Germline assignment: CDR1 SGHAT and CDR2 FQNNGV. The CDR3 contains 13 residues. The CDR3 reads CASSLVPREEQYF. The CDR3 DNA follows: TGTGCCAGCAGCTTAGTGCCCAGGGAGGAGCAGTACTTC.

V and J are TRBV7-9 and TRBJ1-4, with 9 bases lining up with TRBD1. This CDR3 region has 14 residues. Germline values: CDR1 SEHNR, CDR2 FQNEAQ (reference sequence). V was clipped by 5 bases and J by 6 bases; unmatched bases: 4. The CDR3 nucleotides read TGTGCCAGCAGCGAACGACAGGGGGATGAAAAACTGTTTTTT. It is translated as CASSERQGDEKLFF.

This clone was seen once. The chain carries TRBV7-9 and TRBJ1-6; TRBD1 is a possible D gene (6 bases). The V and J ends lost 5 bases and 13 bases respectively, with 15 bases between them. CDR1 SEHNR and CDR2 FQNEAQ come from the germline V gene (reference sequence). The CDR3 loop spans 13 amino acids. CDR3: CASSVKQGGPLHF. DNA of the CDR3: TGTGCCAGCAGCGTCAAACAGGGTGGCCCCCTCCACTTT.

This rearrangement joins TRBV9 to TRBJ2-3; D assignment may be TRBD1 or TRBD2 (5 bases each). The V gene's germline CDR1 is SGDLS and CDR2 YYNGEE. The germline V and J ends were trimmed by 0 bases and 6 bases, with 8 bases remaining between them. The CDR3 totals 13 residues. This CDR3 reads CASSVAWGDTQYF. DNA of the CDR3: TGTGCCAGCAGCGTAGCGTGGGGGGATACGCAGTATTTT.

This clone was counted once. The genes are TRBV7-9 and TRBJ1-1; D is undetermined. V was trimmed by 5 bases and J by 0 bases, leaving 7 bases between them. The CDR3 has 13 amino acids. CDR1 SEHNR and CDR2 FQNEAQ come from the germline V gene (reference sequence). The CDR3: CASSQGMNTEAFF. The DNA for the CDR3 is TGTGCCAGCAGCCAAGGTATGAACACTGAAGCTTTCTTT. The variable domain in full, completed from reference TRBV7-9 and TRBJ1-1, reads DTGVSQNPRHKITKRGQNVTFRCDPISEHNRLYWYRQTLGQGPEFLTYFQNEAQLEKSRLLSDRFSAERPKGSFSTLEIQRTEQGDSAMYLCASSQGMNTEAFFGQGTRLTVV.

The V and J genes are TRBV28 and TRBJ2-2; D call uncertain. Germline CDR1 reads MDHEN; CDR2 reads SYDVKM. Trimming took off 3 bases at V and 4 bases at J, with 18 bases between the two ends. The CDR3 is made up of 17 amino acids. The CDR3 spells CASSFRPVGLSTGELFF. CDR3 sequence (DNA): TGTGCCAGCAGTTTCCGCCCGGTCGGGCTTAGCACCGGGGAGCTGTTTTTT.

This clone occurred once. The DNA for the CDR3 is TGCGCCAGCAGTCCCACCGGGACAACTGGAAACACCATATATTTT. It is translated as CASSPTGTTGNTIYF. The chain employs TRBV5-1 and TRBJ1-3; D is possibly TRBD1 (6 bases). The CDR3 is 15 residues long. Germline V CDR1 and CDR2: SGHRS, YFSETQ. Trimming left V 5 bases short and J 2 bases short, with 14 bases between.

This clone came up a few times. Here the CDR3 DNA reads TGTGCCAGCAGTTGGAACCAGGGGGTTCTTGGCTACACCTTC. It codes for CASSWNQGVLGYTF. V is TRBV27 and J is TRBJ1-2; 7 bases map to TRBD1. Trimming cost V 4 bases and J 7 bases; bases outside gene matches: 9. Per germline, CDR1 MNHEY and CDR2 SMNVEV (reference sequence). CDR3 length: 14 residues.

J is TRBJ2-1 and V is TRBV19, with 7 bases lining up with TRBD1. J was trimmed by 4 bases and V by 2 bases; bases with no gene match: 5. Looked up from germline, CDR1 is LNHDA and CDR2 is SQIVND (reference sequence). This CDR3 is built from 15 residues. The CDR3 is CASSIWGTAYNEQFF. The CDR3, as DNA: TGTGCCAGTAGTATATGGGGGACAGCTTACAATGAGCAGTTCTTC.

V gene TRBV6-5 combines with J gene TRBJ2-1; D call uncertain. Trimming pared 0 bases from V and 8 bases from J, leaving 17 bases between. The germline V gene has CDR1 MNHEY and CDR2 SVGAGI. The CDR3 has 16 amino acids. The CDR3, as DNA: TGTGCCAGCAGTTACTCGACTGGCTCCAAGGTCTATGAGCAGTTCTTC. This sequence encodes CASSYSTGSKVYEQFF.